The next 27 T cell receptor beta chains were all read from a single sample in a study of Graves' ophthalmopathy and Graves' hyperthyroidism. Scientists amplified the TCR beta CDR3 regions from RNA transcripts. Second-round multiplex PCR came after first-round RT-PCR with HTBI primers. One entry per CDR3 protein results from TCRdb running MiXCR on the multiplex PCR reads. The sample shows about 400,000 distinct CDR3 sequences, less than 20% of them seen only once. The material sequenced was peripheral blood. The receptor set was obtained from a woman aged 18-30 years with stable Graves' hyperthyroidism.

Ten or more counts support this clonotype. The chain links TRBV6-2 or TRBV6-3 to TRBJ1-2; D unclear. In germline, CDR1 is MNHEY, CDR2 SVGEGT. The V end lost 2 bases, the J end lost 4 bases, and 11 bases lay between the germline ends. CDR3 length: 14 amino acids. CDR3 coding DNA: TGTGCCAGCAGTTACCCTCCGGTCATCTATGGCTACACCTTC. Amino acids: CASSYPPVIYGYTF.

There are a few counts of this clonotype. The chain has TRBV19 and TRBJ2-7, with 9 nucleotides matching TRBD1. Germline CDR1 and CDR2: LNHDA and SQIVND (reference sequence). The CDR3 covers 21 residues. J gave up 0 bases and V 3 bases, and 21 bases lay outside the gene matches. In DNA form, the CDR3 reads TGTGCCAGTAGTATGCAATCTACGGGCCCGGGACAGGGTCGGAGCTCCTACGAGCAGTACTTC. Amino acids: CASSMQSTGPGQGRSSYEQYF.

This clonotype was counted many times. This sequence joins TRBV5-1 and TRBJ1-6; D might be TRBD1 (5 bases). The CDR3 loop spans 16 amino acids. Per germline, CDR1 SGHRS and CDR2 YFSETQ. V lost 4 bases and J lost 1, with 12 bases in between. The CDR3 spells CASSPETESYNSPLHF. In DNA form, the CDR3 reads TGCGCCAGCAGCCCGGAGACAGAATCCTATAATTCACCCCTCCACTTT.

In this sample, this clonotype turned up many times. This chain uses TRBV11-2 with TRBJ1-5; TRBD1 aligns across 8 bases. CDR1 and CDR2 (germline): SGHAT, FQNNGV. CDR3 length equals 17 residues. The trim removed 4 bases at V and 0 bases at J, leaving 8 bases unmatched. The CDR3 reads CASSSDRAESSNQPQHF. The CDR3 bases are TGTGCCAGCAGCTCGGACAGGGCTGAAAGTAGCAATCAGCCCCAGCATTTT.

This clonotype was seen many times. V usage is TRBV5-1 and J usage is TRBJ2-7, with D possibly matching TRBD1 (6 bases). Between the trimmed V and J ends, which lost 3 bases and 6 bases, there was a span of 19 bases. The V gene's germline CDR1 is SGHRS and CDR2 YFSETQ. This CDR3 comprises 15 residues. The CDR3 region has the DNA TGCGCCAGCAGCTCGGCCGGGACAACCTTCAGCGAGCAGTACTTC. Translating it yields CASSSAGTTFSEQYF. The complete variable domain, with remaining parts taken from reference TRBV5-1 and TRBJ2-7, reads KAGVTQTPRYLIKTRGQQVTLSCSPISGHRSVSWYQQTPGQGLQFLFEYFSETQRNKGNFPGRFSGRQFSNSRSEMNVSTLELGDSALYLCASSSAGTTFSEQYFGPGTRLTVT.

This clonotype appeared many times. This chain links TRBV27 with TRBJ2-5, with 8 positions matching TRBD1. CDR1 is MNHEY and CDR2 is SMNVEV in the germline V gene (reference sequence). The V and J ends lost 4 bases and 2 bases, in that order; junction bases with no gene match: 0. This CDR3 contains 13 residues. The CDR3 DNA is TGTGCCAGCAGTTACAGGGGGCAAGAGACCCAGTACTTC. Translation: CASSYRGQETQYF.

This clonotype came up many times. V and J are TRBV10-1 and TRBJ2-5; TRBD1 is a possible D gene (6 bases). The CDR3 extends over 16 amino acids. Trimming cost V 2 bases and J 5 bases, with 18 bases left between them. The germline V gene has CDR1 WNHNN and CDR2 SYGVQD (reference sequence). The CDR3 here is CASSETTGKWWETQYF. The CDR3, as DNA: TGCGCCAGCAGTGAGACTACAGGGAAATGGTGGGAGACCCAGTACTTC.

This clonotype was seen ten or more times. The rearrangement links TRBV4-1 to TRBJ1-2, with 8 bases aligning to TRBD1. V shed 4 bases, J shed 4 bases, and the junction held 8 bases outside the gene matches. The CDR3 is made up of 15 amino acids. Germline V gene lookup returns CDR1 MGHRA and CDR2 YSYEKL. The DNA of the CDR3 is TGCGCCAGCAGCCCCGGACAGGGTCCGCCCTATGGCTACACCTTC. Residues: CASSPGQGPPYGYTF.

The table lists this clonotype with many counts. This chain joins TRBV20-1 and TRBJ1-5; unclear D gene. V dropped 3 bases and J dropped 0 bases, with 18 bases sitting between them. Germline assignment: CDR1 DFQATT and CDR2 SNEGSKA (reference sequence). The CDR3 is made up of 17 amino acids. The chain's CDR3 is CSASFKGRPYSNQPQHF. CDR3 in DNA: TGCAGTGCTAGTTTCAAGGGAAGGCCTTATAGCAATCAGCCCCAGCATTTT.

This clonotype came up many times. The chain is built from TRBV6-1 and TRBJ2-3, with unresolved D. This CDR3 comprises 13 residues. Trimming took 6 bases from V and 0 from J, leaving 7 bases between them. Germline V gene lookup returns CDR1 MNHNS and CDR2 SASEGT. CDR3 in amino acids: CASRDSSTDTQYF. CDR3 DNA sequence: TGTGCCAGCAGGGATTCTAGCACAGATACGCAGTATTTT.

Ten or more counts support this clonotype. This sequence joins TRBV20-1 and TRBJ2-5, with 7 bases aligning to TRBD1. Germline trimming cut 6 bases from V and 1 base from J; bases unmatched to any gene: 5. This CDR3 region has 13 residues. Germline lookup yields CDR1 DFQATT and CDR2 SNEGSKA (reference sequence). Here the CDR3 reads CSAVRDSQETQYF. The CDR3 DNA sequence: TGCAGTGCGGTCCGGGACAGCCAAGAGACCCAGTACTTC.

V gene TRBV7-2 combines with J gene TRBJ2-5, with 8 nucleotides matching TRBD2. This CDR3 contains 16 residues. Germline V gene lookup returns CDR1 SGHTA and CDR2 FQGNSA. With 4 bases clipped from V and 3 bases from J, the junction kept 10 bases outside the gene matches. The CDR3 protein is CASSSASGWGKETQYF. The CDR3 DNA sequence: TGTGCCAGCAGCTCCGCTAGCGGGTGGGGGAAAGAGACCCAGTACTTC. Full variable domain (missing parts from reference TRBV7-2 and TRBJ2-5): GAGVSQSPSNKVTEKGKDVELRCDPISGHTALYWYRQSLGQGLEFLIYFQGNSAPDKSGLPSDRFSAERTGGSVSTLTIQRTQQEDSAVYLCASSSASGWGKETQYFGPGTRLLVL.

This clonotype was observed at least ten times. The J gene is TRBJ1-2, the V gene TRBV10-3; D not certain. Deletions cut 0 bases from V and 8 bases from J, with 19 bases between. This CDR3 comprises 16 residues. Germline V gene sequence: CDR1 ENHRY, CDR2 SYGVKD. This CDR3 reads CAISESKATGDHGYTF. The DNA of the CDR3 is TGTGCCATCAGTGAGTCGAAGGCAACTGGGGATCACGGCTACACCTTC.

There are many counts of this clonotype. CDR3 sequence: CSCDRGYGYTF. The CDR3 coding sequence is TGCAGCTGTGACAGGGGCTATGGCTACACCTTC. The chain combines TRBV29-1 with TRBJ1-2; 8 nucleotides match TRBD1. V gave up 8 bases and J gave up 4 bases; unmatched junction bases: 3. CDR3 length equals 11 residues. The V gene's germline CDR1 is SQVTM and CDR2 ANQGSEA.

This clonotype was observed many times. The gene calls are TRBV15 and TRBJ1-1, with D possibly being TRBD1 (5 bases). Per germline, CDR1 LNHNV and CDR2 YYDKDF (reference sequence). Trimming stripped 2 bases from V and 4 bases from J, with 11 bases between. This CDR3 has 14 residues. Here the CDR3 DNA reads TGTGCCACCAGCAGACTTCAGGGTGTCACTGAAGCTTTCTTT. Protein: CATSRLQGVTEAFF.

As concerns this clonotype: A much larger clone differs from this one at a single base, so this may be a read error. The chain recombines TRBV6-1 with TRBJ2-2, with D perhaps TRBD1 or TRBD2 (5 bases each). Germline loops: CDR1 MNHNS, CDR2 SASEGT. The CDR3 covers 14 residues. The CDR3 here is CASRAGPNTGDLFF. CDR3 in DNA: TGTGCCAGCAGAGCAGGACCTAACACCGGGGACCTGTTTTTT.

This clonotype was detected a few times. The V call is TRBV4-2, the J call TRBJ1-5, with D unclear. The CDR3 sequence is 14 residues long. Germline V gives CDR1 LGHNA, CDR2 YNFKEQ. V was clipped by 0 bases and J by 4 bases, with 7 bases between them. DNA of the CDR3: TGTGCCAGCAGCCAAGAGAGGGAGAATCAGCCCCAGCATTTT. Its translation is CASSQERENQPQHF.

This clonotype was seen many times. The V and J genes are TRBV19 and TRBJ1-3; the match to TRBD1 covers 8 bases. J was trimmed by 0 bases and V by 4 bases; bases with no gene match: 8. The CDR3 is made up of 17 amino acids. Per germline, CDR1 LNHDA and CDR2 SQIVND (reference sequence). This chain's CDR3 is CASSTGQGVISGNTIYF. The DNA for the CDR3 is TGTGCCAGTAGTACCGGACAGGGCGTTATCTCTGGAAACACCATATATTTT.

The sample holds many counts of this clonotype. The J gene is TRBJ1-2, the V gene TRBV12-3 or TRBV12-4, with D perhaps matching TRBD1 (5 bases). CDR3 size: 13 residues. Between the trimmed V and J ends, which lost 5 bases and 6 bases, there was a span of 13 bases. The CDR3 here is CASSPAGSHGYTF. CDR3 bases: TGTGCCAGCAGTCCAGCAGGGTCCCATGGCTACACCTTC.

In this sample, this clonotype turned up many times. The CDR3 region is CASGLGREGEGTQYF. DNA for the CDR3: TGTGCTAGTGGTTTGGGTAGGGAGGGTGAGGGGACCCAGTACTTC. The chain is built from TRBV12-5 and TRBJ2-5; 7 bases map to TRBD2. The CDR3 spans 15 residues. Germline loops: CDR1 LGHNT, CDR2 FRNRAP. The J segment lost 7 bases and the V segment lost 1 base, leaving 9 bases of the junction unmatched.

This clonotype was seen ten or more times. CDR3: CAISDRREGRTEAFF. DNA for the CDR3: TGTGCCATCAGTGATCGTAGAGAGGGAAGGACTGAAGCTTTCTTT. This chain joins TRBV10-3 and TRBJ1-1; no firm D call. The V gene lost 3 bases and the J gene lost 5 bases, with 16 bases spanning the gap. Germline-derived CDR1 and CDR2 are ENHRY and SYGVKD. CDR3 length equals 15 residues.

The sample holds a few counts of this clonotype. In DNA form, the CDR3 reads TGTGCCACCAGCAGAGGAGGAAGGCCGACCTCTGGGGCCAACGTCCTGACTTTC. It codes for CATSRGGRPTSGANVLTF. The J gene is TRBJ2-6, the V gene TRBV15; D gene ambiguous. The CDR3 totals 18 residues. CDR1 is LNHNV and CDR2 is YYDKDF in the germline V gene (reference sequence). Trimming stripped 1 base from V and 0 bases from J, with 13 bases between.

This clonotype occurred many times. The chain employs TRBV6-2 or TRBV6-3 and TRBJ1-1, with a tentative D call TRBD1 (5 bases). V was trimmed by 5 bases and J by 3 bases, leaving 19 bases between them. CDR3 length: 16 residues. CDR1 and CDR2 from the germline V gene are MNHEY and SVGEGT. CDR3 sequence reads: CASSGRDGKSDTEAFF. CDR3 sequence (DNA): TGTGCCAGCAGTGGGAGGGACGGAAAGTCGGACACTGAAGCTTTCTTT.

This clonotype was picked up a small number of times. CDR3 DNA sequence: TGCGCCAGCAGCCAAGATCAGACAGGGCGGTCCGGGGAGCTGTTTTTT. Encoded protein: CASSQDQTGRSGELFF. The chain is built from TRBV4-1 and TRBJ2-2; 7 positions agree with TRBD1. The germline V gene encodes CDR1 MGHRA and CDR2 YSYEKL. This CDR3 is 16 amino acids long. Germline trimming cut 0 bases from V and 6 bases from J; bases unmatched to any gene: 7.

The chain uses TRBV6-1 and TRBJ2-5, with 13 nucleotides matching TRBD2. Germline assignment: CDR1 MNHNS and CDR2 SASEGT. With 6 bases clipped from V and 5 bases from J, the junction kept 6 bases outside the gene matches. The length of the CDR3 is 15 residues. This CDR3 is CASRTTSGGRETQYF. CDR3 bases: TGTGCCAGCAGAACGACTAGCGGGGGGAGGGAGACCCAGTACTTC.

This clonotype was seen repeatedly, ten times or more. The CDR3 DNA is TGTGCCAGCAGTTTGATCAGTTCAGGAATTAAGTACTTC. This codes for CASSLISSGIKYF. The gene calls are TRBV28 and TRBJ2-4; D remains ambiguous. V was cut by 3 bases and J by 14 bases, with 17 bases left in between. The CDR3 consists of 13 residues. Looked up from germline, CDR1 is MDHEN and CDR2 is SYDVKM.

At least ten counts were recorded for this clonotype. The chain uses TRBV11-3 and TRBJ2-3; 7 bases match TRBD1. V dropped 5 bases and J dropped 5; count of bases not matched to a gene: 7. Germline assignment: CDR1 SGHNT and CDR2 YENEEA. The CDR3 is made up of 14 amino acids. The CDR3 spells CASSHTGVVDTQYF. The CDR3 coding sequence is TGTGCCAGCAGCCACACAGGGGTCGTAGATACGCAGTATTTT.